The clone carrying this TCR beta chain was observed many times. These data are taken from a study of T cells after yellow fever vaccination. By 5'RACE template switching, TCR cDNA was produced, with a universal primer site and UMIs added in the process. TCRdb reanalysed the 5' RACE reads using MiXCR and keeps one entry per CDR3 protein. The sample includes 250,000 or so distinct CDR3 sequences, about 3.7% of them seen just once. The receptor was isolated from a man aged 18-30 years who received the YFV17D yellow fever vaccine. Sequenced material: PBMCs, taken 15 days after the yellow fever booster vaccination.

Written as DNA, the CDR3 is TGCAGTGCTAGAGATACTCGGCTCAGCTCCTACGAGCAGTACTTC. This translates into CSARDTRLSSYEQYF. The chain couples TRBV20-1 to TRBJ2-7; the D is unclear. The CDR3 spans 15 residues. Germline CDR1 is DFQATT and CDR2 is SNEGSKA (reference sequence). V lost 0 bases and J lost 0, with 12 bases in between.